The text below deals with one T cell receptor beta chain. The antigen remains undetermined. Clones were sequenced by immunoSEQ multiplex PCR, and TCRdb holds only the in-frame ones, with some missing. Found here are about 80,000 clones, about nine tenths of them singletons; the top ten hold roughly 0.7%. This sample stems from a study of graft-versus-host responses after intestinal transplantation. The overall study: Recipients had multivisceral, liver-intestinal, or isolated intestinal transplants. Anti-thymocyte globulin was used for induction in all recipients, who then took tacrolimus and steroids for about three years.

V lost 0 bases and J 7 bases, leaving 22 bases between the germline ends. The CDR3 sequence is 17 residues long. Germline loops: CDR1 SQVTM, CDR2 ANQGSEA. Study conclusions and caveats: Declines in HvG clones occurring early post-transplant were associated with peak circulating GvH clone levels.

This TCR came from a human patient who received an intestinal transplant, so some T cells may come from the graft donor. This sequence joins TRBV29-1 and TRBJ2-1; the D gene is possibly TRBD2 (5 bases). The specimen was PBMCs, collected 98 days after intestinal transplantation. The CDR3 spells CSVEDEGPWRVGNEQFF. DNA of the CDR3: TGCAGCGTTGAAGATGAAGGGCCCTGGCGGGTCGGGAATGAGCAGTTCTTC.